This TCR beta chain was captured by sequencing in a study of blood T cell repertoires in COVID-19. As for the study in general: Donors in the United States, Italy and Spain gave samples during acute or convalescent COVID-19. Sources were T cells, B-cell-depleted T cells, or PBMCs; the material itself was cDNA or gDNA.

Per the authors' pipeline: Nucleated cell number was recorded as an estimate derived from reference gene primer amplification. The table came from immunoSEQ multiplex PCR; TCRdb's copy has only in-frame clones and leaves some out. For V, J and clone size, that table is used; D and trimming come from the DNA. Of 210,000 or so clones listed, about nine tenths are singletons. The origin of this receptor is a woman aged 45 to 65 with acute or convalescent COVID-19. The sample taken for sequencing was peripheral blood.

The CDR3 sequence: CASVPSPAAQETQYF. DNA for the CDR3: TGTGCCAGCGTCCCATCCCCCGCGGCCCAAGAGACCCAGTACTTC. The V and J genes are TRBV5-4 and TRBJ2-5; D remains ambiguous. The CDR3 runs 15 residues. The germline V gene has CDR1 SGHNT and CDR2 YYREEE (reference sequence). V gave up 7 bases and J gave up 1 base, with 17 bases separating them.